What follows is one TCR beta chain and its context. Its antigen remains unknown. Measured with immunoSEQ multiplex PCR; TCRdb has only the in-frame clones, and not every one. The sample lists 29,000 or so clones, roughly 93% seen once, with about 20% in the top ten. V dropped 5 bases and J dropped 11; count of bases not matched to a gene: 11. The CDR3 length is 15 residues. Germline V gene data show CDR1 as MDHEN and CDR2 as SYDVKM. These data belong to a study of chemoradiotherapy in HPV16-positive cancers. Study findings and constraints: Better recurrence-free survival went with HPV-responsive T-cell expansion in HPV16-positive patients.

The source material was blood, sampled from a patient who underwent chemoradiotherapy. This chain uses TRBV28 with TRBJ2-1, with 11 bases lining up with TRBD2. This TCR was recovered from a human donor with HPV-associated anogenital cancer. CDR3 in amino acids: CASSLWLAGGLKQFF. CDR3 nucleotides: TGTGCCAGCAGTCTGTGGCTAGCGGGAGGACTTAAGCAGTTCTTC.